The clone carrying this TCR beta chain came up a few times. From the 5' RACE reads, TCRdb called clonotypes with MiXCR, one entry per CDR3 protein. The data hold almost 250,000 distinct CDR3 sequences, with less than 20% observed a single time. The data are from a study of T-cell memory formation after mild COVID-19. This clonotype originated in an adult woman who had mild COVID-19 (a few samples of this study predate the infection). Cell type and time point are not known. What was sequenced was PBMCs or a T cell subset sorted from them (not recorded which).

CDR3 DNA: TGTGCCAGCAGCACCCGGGTTTCAGATACGCAGTATTTT. Translating gives CASSTRVSDTQYF. The chain has TRBV21-1 and TRBJ2-3; the D call of TRBD1 is as the table states it, not checked on the DNA. TRBV21-1 is a pseudogene. This CDR3 comprises 13 residues.